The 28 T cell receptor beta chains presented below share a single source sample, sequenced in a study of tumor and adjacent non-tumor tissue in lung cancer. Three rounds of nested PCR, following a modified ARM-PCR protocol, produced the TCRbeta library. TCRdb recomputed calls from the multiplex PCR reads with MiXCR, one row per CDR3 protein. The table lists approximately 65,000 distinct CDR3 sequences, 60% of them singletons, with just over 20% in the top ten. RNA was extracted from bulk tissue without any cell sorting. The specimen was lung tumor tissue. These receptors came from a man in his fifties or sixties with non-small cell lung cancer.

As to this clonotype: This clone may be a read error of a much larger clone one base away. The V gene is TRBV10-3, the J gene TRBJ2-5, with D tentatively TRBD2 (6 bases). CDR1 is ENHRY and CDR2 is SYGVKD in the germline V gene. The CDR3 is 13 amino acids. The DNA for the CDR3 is TGTGCCATCAGTGGCGGGGCTCAAGAGACCCAGCACTTC. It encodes CAISGGAQETQHF.

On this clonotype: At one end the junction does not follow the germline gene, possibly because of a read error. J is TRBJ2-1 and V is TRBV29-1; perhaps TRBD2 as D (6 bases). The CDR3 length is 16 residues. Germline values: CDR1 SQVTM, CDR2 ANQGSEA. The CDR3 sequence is CSVESLNGSSYNEQFF. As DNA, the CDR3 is TGCAGCGTTGAATCCTTAAACGGGAGTTCGTACAATGAACAGTTCTTC.

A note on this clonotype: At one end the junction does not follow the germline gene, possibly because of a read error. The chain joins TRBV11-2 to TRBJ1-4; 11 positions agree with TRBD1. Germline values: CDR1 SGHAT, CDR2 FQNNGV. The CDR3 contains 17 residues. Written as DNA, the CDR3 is TGTGCCAGCATCCTTGGACAGGGGGCTTTAACTAATGAAAAGCTGTTTTTT. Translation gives CASILGQGALTNEKLFF.

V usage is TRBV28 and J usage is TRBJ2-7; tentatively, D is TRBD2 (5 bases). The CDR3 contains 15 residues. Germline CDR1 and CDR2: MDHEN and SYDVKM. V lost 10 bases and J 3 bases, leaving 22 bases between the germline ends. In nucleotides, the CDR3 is TGTGCCACCTTAAGCCAGGCTAGCAGAGTCTACGAGCAGTACTTC. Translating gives CATLSQASRVYEQYF.

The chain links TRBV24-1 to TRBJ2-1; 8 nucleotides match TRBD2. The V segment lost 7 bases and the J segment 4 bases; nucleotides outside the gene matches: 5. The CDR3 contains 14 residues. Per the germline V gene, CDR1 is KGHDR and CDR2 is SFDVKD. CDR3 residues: CATRSSGGYNEQFF. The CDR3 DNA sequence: TGTGCCACCAGGTCCAGCGGGGGATACAATGAGCAGTTCTTC.

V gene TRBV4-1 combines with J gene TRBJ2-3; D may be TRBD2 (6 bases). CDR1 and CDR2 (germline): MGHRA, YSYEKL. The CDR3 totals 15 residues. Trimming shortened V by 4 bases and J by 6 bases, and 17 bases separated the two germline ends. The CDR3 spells CASSRTNREEDTQYF. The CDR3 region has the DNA TGCGCCAGCAGCCGGACTAATAGGGAGGAGGATACGCAGTATTTT.

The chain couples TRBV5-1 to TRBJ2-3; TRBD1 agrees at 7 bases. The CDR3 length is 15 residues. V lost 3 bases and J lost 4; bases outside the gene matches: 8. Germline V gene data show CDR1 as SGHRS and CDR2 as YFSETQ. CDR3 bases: TGCGCCAGCAGCTCGACAGGGAATGGAGCAGATACGCAGTATTTT. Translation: CASSSTGNGADTQYF.

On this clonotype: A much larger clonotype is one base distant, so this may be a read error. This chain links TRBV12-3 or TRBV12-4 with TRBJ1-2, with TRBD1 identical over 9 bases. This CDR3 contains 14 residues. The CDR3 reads CAISTGQGHYGYTF. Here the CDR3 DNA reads TGTGCCATCAGTACGGGACAGGGCCACTATGGCTACACCTTC.

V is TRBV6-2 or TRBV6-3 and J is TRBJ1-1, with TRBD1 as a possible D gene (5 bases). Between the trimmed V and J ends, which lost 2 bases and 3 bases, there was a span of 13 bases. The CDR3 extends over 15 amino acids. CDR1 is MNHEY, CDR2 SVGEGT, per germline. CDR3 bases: TGTGCCAGCAGTTACCAGGTAGGCAGGGACACTGAAGCTTTCTTT. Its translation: CASSYQVGRDTEAFF.

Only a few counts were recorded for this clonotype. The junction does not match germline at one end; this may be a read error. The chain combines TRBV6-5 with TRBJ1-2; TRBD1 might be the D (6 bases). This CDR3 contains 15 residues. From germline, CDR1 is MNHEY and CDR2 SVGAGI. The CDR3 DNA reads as TGTGTCAGCAGTTACGGAGCCTCCGGGACACATGGCTACACCTTC. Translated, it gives CVSSYGASGTHGYTF.

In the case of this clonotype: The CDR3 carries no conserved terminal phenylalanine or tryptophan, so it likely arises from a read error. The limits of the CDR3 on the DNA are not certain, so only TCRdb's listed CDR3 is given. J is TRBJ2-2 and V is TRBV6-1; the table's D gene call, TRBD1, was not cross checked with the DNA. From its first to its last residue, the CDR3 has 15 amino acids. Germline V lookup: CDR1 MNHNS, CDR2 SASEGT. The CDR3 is CASSRQGINTGELLS.

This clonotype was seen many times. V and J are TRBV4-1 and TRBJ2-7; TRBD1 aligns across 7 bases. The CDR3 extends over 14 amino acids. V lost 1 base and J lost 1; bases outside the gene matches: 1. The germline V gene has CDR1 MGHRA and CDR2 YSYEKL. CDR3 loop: CASSQAQGSYEQYF. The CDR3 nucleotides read TGCGCCAGCAGCCAAGCACAGGGGTCCTACGAGCAGTACTTC.

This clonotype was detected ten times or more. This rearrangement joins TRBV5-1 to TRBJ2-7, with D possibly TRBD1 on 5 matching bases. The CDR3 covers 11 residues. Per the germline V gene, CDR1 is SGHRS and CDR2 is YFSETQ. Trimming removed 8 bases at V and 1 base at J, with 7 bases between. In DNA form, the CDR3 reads TGCGCCAGTCGACAGTCCTACGAGCAGTACTTC. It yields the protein CASRQSYEQYF.

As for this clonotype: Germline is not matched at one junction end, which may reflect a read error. The CDR3 nucleotides are TGTGACAGCAGGGGGACAGGTCGGACTAACTATGGCCACACCTTC. Amino acid sequence: CDSRGTGRTNYGHTF. V usage is TRBV6-5 and J usage is TRBJ1-2, with 8 nucleotides matching TRBD1. The CDR3 runs to 15 residues. Per germline, CDR1 MNHEY and CDR2 SVGAGI.

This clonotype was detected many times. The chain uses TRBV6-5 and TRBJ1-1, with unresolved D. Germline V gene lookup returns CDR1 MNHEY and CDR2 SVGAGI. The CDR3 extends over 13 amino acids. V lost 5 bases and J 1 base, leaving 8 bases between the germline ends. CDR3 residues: CASSLIGNTEAFF. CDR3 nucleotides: TGTGCCAGCAGTCTTATCGGGAACACTGAAGCTTTCTTT.

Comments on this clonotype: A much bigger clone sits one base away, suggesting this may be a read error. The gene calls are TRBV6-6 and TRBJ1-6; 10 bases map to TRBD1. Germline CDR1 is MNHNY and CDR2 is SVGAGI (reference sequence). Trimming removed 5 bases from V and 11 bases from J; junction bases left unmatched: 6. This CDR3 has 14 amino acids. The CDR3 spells CASSLGTGAAPLHF. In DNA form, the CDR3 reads TGTGCCAGCAGTCTCGGGACAGGGGCAGCACCCCTCCACTTT.

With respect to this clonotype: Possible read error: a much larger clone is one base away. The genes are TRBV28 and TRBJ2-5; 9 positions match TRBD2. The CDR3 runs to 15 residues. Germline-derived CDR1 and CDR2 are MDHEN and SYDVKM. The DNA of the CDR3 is TGTGCCTGCAGACCTCTAGCGGGGTACCAAGAGACCCAGTACTTC. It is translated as CACRPLAGYQETQYF.

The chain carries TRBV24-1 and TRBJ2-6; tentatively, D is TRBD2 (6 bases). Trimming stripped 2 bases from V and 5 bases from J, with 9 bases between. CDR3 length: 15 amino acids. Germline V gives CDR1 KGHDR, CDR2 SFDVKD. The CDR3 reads CATSDSGTWANVLTF. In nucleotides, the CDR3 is TGTGCCACCAGTGATTCGGGGACTTGGGCCAACGTCCTGACTTTC.

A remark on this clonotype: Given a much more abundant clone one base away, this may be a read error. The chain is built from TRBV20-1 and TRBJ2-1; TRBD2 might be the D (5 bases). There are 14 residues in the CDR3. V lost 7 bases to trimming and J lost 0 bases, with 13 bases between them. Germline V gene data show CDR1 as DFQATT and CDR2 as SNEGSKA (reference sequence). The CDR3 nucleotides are TGCAGTGGCCATAGCGTAAGCTCCTACAATGAGCAGTTCTTC. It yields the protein CSGHSVSSYNEQFF.

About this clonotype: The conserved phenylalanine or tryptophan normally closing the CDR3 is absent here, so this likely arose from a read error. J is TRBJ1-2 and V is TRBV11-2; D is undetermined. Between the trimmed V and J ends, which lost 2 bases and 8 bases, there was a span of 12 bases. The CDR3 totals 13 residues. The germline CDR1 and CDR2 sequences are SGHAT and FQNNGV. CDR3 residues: CASSLYRHDGYTL. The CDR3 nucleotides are TGTGCCAGCAGCTTATATAGGCATGACGGCTACACCCTC.

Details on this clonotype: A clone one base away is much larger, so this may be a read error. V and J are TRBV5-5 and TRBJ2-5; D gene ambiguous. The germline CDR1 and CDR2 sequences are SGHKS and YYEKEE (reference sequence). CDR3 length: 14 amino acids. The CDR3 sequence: CTSSVEWAQETQYF. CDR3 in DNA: TGTACCAGCAGCGTTGAATGGGCCCAAGAGACCCAGTACTTC.

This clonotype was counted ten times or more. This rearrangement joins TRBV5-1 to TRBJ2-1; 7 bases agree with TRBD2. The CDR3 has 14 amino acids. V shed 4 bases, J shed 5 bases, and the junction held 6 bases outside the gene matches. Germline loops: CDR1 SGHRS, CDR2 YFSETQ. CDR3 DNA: TGCGCCAGCAGCGTAAGGGACTACAACAATGAGCAGTTCTTC. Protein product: CASSVRDYNNEQFF.

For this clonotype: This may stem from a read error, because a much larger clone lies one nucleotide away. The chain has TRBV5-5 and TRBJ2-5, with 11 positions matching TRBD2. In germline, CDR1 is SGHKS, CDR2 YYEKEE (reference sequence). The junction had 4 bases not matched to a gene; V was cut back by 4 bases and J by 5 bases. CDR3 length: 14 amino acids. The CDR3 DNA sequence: TGTGCCAGCAGCGAATGGACTAGCGGGGAGACCCAGTACTTC. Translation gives CASSEWTSGETQYF.

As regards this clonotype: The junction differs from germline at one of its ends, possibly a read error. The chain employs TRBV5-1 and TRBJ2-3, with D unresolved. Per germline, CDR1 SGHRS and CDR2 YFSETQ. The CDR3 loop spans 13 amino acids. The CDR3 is CASSLALVDTQCF. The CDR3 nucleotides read TGCGCTAGCAGCTTGGCCCTGGTAGATACGCAGTGTTTT.

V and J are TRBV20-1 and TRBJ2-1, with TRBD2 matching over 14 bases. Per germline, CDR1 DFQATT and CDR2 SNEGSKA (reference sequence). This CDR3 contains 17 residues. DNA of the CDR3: TGCATTGCCATCGGGACTAGCGGGAGTATCTCGTACAATGAGCAGTTCTTC. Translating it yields CIAIGTSGSISYNEQFF.

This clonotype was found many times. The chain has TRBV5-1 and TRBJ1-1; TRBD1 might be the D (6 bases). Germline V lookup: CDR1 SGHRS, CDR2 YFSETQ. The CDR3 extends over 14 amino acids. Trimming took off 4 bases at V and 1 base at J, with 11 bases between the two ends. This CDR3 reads CASSTGRQNTEAFF. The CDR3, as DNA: TGCGCCAGCAGCACAGGGAGGCAGAACACTGAAGCTTTCTTT.

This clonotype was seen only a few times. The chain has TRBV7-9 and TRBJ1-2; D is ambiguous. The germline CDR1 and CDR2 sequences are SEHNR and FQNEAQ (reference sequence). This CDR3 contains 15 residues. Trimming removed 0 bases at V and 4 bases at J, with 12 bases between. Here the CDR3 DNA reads TGTGCCAGCAGCTTAGCCCAGAGCGGGTCCTATGGCTACACCTTC. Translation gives CASSLAQSGSYGYTF.

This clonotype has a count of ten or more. In DNA form, the CDR3 reads TGTGCCAGCAGTGAGGGCGGTGTCGAGCAGTACTTC. Its translation is CASSEGGVEQYF. J is TRBJ2-7 and V is TRBV6-1; D unresolved. The CDR3 covers 12 residues. V was clipped by 3 bases and J by 6 bases, with 9 bases between them. The V gene's germline CDR1 is MNHNS and CDR2 SASEGT.